Below, 20 T cell receptor beta chains from the same sample are listed, as sequenced in a study of blood T cell repertoires in COVID-19. The protocol was immunoSEQ multiplex PCR, while the TCRdb copy is restricted to in-frame clones and leaves out a portion. The table has around 210,000 clones, roughly 80% seen once. The sample taken for sequencing was peripheral blood. All receptors derive from a man aged 55 to 70 with COVID-19, enrolled during active disease.

This clone was observed a handful of times. The chain recombines TRBV7-9 with TRBJ2-2, with 7 nucleotides matching TRBD2. Germline V gene data show CDR1 as SEHNR and CDR2 as FQNEAQ (reference sequence). The trim removed 3 bases at V and 7 bases at J, leaving 8 bases unmatched. The CDR3 is made up of 15 amino acids. CDR3 amino acids: CASSFEAGRGGELFF. The CDR3, as DNA: TGTGCCAGCAGCTTCGAGGCAGGGAGGGGCGGGGAGCTGTTTTTT.

There are a few counts of this clone. The chain joins TRBV6-5 to TRBJ1-3, with D unresolved. The CDR3 runs to 14 residues. V gave up 6 bases and J gave up 0 bases, with 9 bases separating them. Germline values: CDR1 MNHEY, CDR2 SVGAGI. CDR3 bases: TGTGCCAGCAGGCGAGAATTCTCTGGAAACACCATATATTTT. Protein product: CASRREFSGNTIYF.

The rearrangement joins TRBV18 to TRBJ1-1; 7 nucleotides line up with TRBD1. This CDR3 has 15 amino acids. Germline V gene sequence: CDR1 KGHSH, CDR2 LQKENI. V was clipped by 3 bases and J by 0 bases; unmatched bases: 4. CDR3 coding DNA: TGTGCCAGCTCACCTCAGGGGGGACTGAACACTGAAGCTTTCTTT. Translated, it gives CASSPQGGLNTEAFF.

Only one count was recorded for this clone. The chain combines TRBV7-3 with TRBJ1-1; D is perhaps TRBD1 (5 bases). Trimming stripped 5 bases from V and 3 bases from J, with 16 bases between. Germline loops: CDR1 SGHTA, CDR2 FQGTGA. The CDR3 sequence is 15 residues long. DNA for the CDR3: TGTGCCAGCAGCCCCCCCGGGGGTTATTACACTGAAGCTTTCTTT. As protein: CASSPPGGYYTEAFF.

The chain carries TRBV7-8 and TRBJ1-4; TRBD1 matches at 7 bases. Per germline, CDR1 SGHVS and CDR2 FQNEAQ. The junction had 12 bases not matched to a gene; V was cut back by 5 bases and J by 0 bases. This CDR3 has 18 residues. The CDR3 reads CASSPKVGQTTTNEKLFF. In DNA, the CDR3 is TGTGCCAGCAGCCCCAAGGTGGGACAGACTACAACTAATGAAAAACTGTTTTTT.

The chain uses TRBV6-5 and TRBJ1-1; D gene unclear. This CDR3 spans 13 amino acids. Germline loops: CDR1 MNHEY, CDR2 SVGAGI. The germline V and J ends were trimmed by 4 bases and 0 bases, with 6 bases remaining between them. CDR3 protein: CASSFRLNTEAFF. CDR3 nucleotides: TGTGCCAGCAGTTTCCGGTTGAACACTGAAGCTTTCTTT.

This clone was seen once. The chain carries TRBV2 and TRBJ1-1; D uncertain. V dropped 10 bases and J dropped 1 base, with 16 bases sitting between them. The germline CDR1 and CDR2 sequences are SNHLY and FYNNEI. The CDR3 extends over 14 amino acids. As DNA, the CDR3 is TGTGCCAACCTGGGCGGGTTGGGGAACACTGAAGCTTTCTTT. Translating it yields CANLGGLGNTEAFF.

V usage is TRBV4-1 and J usage is TRBJ2-3; TRBD1 matches 8 bases. The CDR3 sequence is 14 residues long. Germline V CDR1 and CDR2: MGHRA, YSYEKL. Trimming at V came to 4 bases and at J to 2 bases, leaving 2 bases not matched to a gene. The CDR3 DNA reads TGCGCCAGCAGCCCGACAGGGGACACAGATACGCAGTATTTT. It yields the protein CASSPTGDTDTQYF.

This clone was recorded a few times. The chain joins TRBV9 to TRBJ2-7, with TRBD1 matching 7 bases. J was trimmed by 6 bases and V by 4 bases; bases with no gene match: 13. The V gene's germline CDR1 is SGDLS and CDR2 YYNGEE. The CDR3 runs to 15 residues. The CDR3 spells CASSRLGQESSEQYF. Here the CDR3 DNA reads TGTGCCAGCAGCCGCCTTGGACAGGAATCCAGCGAGCAGTACTTC.

The CDR3 reads CASSLKGANTIYF. In DNA, the CDR3 is TGTGCCAGCAGCTTGAAAGGGGCTAACACCATATATTTT. This chain links TRBV5-6 with TRBJ1-3; D is perhaps TRBD1 (5 bases). CDR3 length: 13 amino acids. The ends were cut back, 1 base at V and 7 bases at J, with 9 bases in the middle. Germline CDR1 and CDR2: SGHDT and YYEEEE.

This chain links TRBV6-2 or TRBV6-3 with TRBJ2-1; TRBD2 matches 8 bases. The CDR3 consists of 15 residues. V shed 6 bases, J shed 1 base, and the junction held 5 bases outside the gene matches. Germline V gene sequence: CDR1 MNHEY, CDR2 SVGEGT. CDR3 nucleotides: TGTGCCAGCAGCCCCAGCGGGAGATCCTACAATGAGCAGTTCTTC. The encoded protein is CASSPSGRSYNEQFF.

This chain links TRBV5-1 with TRBJ2-7, with D tentatively TRBD1 (6 bases). Germline CDR1 SGHRS, CDR2 YFSETQ. The CDR3 totals 14 residues. Deletions cut 4 bases from V and 6 bases from J, with 17 bases between. DNA of the CDR3: TGCGCCAGCAGCCCTAACACAGGGTCCGGCGAGCAGTACTTC. Translation: CASSPNTGSGEQYF.

The chain combines TRBV24-1 with TRBJ2-1, with D tentatively TRBD1 (6 bases). This CDR3 has 13 residues. Deletions cut 5 bases from V and 7 bases from J, with 11 bases between. Germline loops: CDR1 KGHDR, CDR2 SFDVKD. Written as DNA, the CDR3 is TGTGCCACCAGTGGAACAGGGCGGAATGAGCAGTTCTTC. It yields the protein CATSGTGRNEQFF.

This clone appeared a single time. The chain links TRBV21-1 to TRBJ1-1; TRBD1, the D gene given by the table, was not confirmed from the DNA. TRBV21-1 is designated a pseudogene. The CDR3 covers 17 residues. CDR3 DNA sequence: TGTGCCAGCAGCAAAAAGAGGCCCTGGTCAGGGGACACTGAAGCTTTCTTT. Its protein is CASSKKRPWSGDTEAFF.

The chain combines TRBV11-2 with TRBJ1-6, with unresolved D. V was pared by 5 bases and J by 7 bases, with 15 bases between. This CDR3 is built from 15 residues. Germline assignment: CDR1 SGHAT and CDR2 FQNNGV. The CDR3 protein is CASSPDVGRNSPLHF. The CDR3 region has the DNA TGTGCCAGCAGCCCCGATGTGGGGAGGAATTCACCCCTCCACTTT.

This chain uses TRBV28 with TRBJ1-2, with D maybe TRBD1 (6 bases). Trimming left V 5 bases short and J 4 bases short, with 11 bases between. Germline values: CDR1 MDHEN, CDR2 SYDVKM. CDR3 size: 13 residues. CDR3 amino acids: CASSLPGAYGYTF. The DNA for the CDR3 is TGTGCCAGCAGTCTACCAGGGGCCTATGGCTACACCTTC.

This chain uses TRBV10-3 with TRBJ1-1, with D possibly matching TRBD1 (5 bases). V was pared by 6 bases and J by 1 base, with 6 bases between. CDR1 and CDR2 (germline): ENHRY, SYGVKD. The CDR3 has 12 residues. CDR3 bases: TGTGCCATCAGAGGGGCGAACACTGAAGCTTTCTTT. Protein sequence: CAIRGANTEAFF.

The rearrangement uses TRBV7-9 and TRBJ2-1; no clear D gene. V was clipped by 3 bases and J by 1 base, with 13 bases between them. From germline, CDR1 is SEHNR and CDR2 FQNEAQ (reference sequence). This CDR3 region has 16 residues. The DNA of the CDR3 is TGTGCCAGCAGCTTCCTCCCGGGTCCATCCTACAATGAGCAGTTCTTC. Its translation is CASSFLPGPSYNEQFF. Looking up the rest from reference TRBV7-9 and TRBJ2-1 gives the full variable domain: DTGVSQNPRHKITKRGQNVTFRCDPISEHNRLYWYRQTLGQGPEFLTYFQNEAQLEKSRLLSDRFSAERPKGSFSTLEIQRTEQGDSAMYLCASSFLPGPSYNEQFFGPGTRLTVL.

This rearrangement joins TRBV12-3 or TRBV12-4 to TRBJ1-1; no reliable D call. The CDR3 spans 13 residues. V gave up 0 bases and J gave up 7 bases, with 9 bases separating them. In nucleotides, the CDR3 is TGTGCCAGCAGTTTAGCCGAAGCCTTTGAAGCTTTCTTT. Encoded protein: CASSLAEAFEAFF.

V and J are TRBV5-5 and TRBJ2-2; TRBD1 might be the D (6 bases). Per the germline V gene, CDR1 is SGHKS and CDR2 is YYEKEE (reference sequence). The length of the CDR3 is 15 residues. With 4 bases removed from V and 0 bases from J, the gap between germline ends came to 10 bases. This CDR3 is CASSGTGSNTGELFF. In DNA, the CDR3 is TGTGCCAGCAGCGGTACAGGGTCGAACACCGGGGAGCTGTTTTTT. The full variable domain, in which reference TRBV5-5 and TRBJ2-2 provide the parts outside the CDR3, is DAGVTQSPTHLIKTRGQQVTLRCSPISGHKSVSWYQQVLGQGPQFIFQYYEKEERGRGNFPDRFSARQFPNYSSELNVNALLLGDSALYLCASSGTGSNTGELFFGEGSRLTVL.